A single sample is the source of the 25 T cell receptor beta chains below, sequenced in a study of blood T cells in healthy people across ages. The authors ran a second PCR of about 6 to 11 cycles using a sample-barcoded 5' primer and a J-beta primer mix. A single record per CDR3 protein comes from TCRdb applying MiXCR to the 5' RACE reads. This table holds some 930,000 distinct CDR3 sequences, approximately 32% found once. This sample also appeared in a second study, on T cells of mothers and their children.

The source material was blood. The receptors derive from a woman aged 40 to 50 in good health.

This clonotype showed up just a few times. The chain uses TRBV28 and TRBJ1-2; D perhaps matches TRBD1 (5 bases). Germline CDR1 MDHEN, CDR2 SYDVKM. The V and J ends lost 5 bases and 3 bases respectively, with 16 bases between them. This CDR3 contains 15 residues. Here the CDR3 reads CASSIRGPGYYGYTF. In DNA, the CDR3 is TGTGCCAGCAGTATCCGGGGCCCGGGGTACTATGGCTACACCTTC.

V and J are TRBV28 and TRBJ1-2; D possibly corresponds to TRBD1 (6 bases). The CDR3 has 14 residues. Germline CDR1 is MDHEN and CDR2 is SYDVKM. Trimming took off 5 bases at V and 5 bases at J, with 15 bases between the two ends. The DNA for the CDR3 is TGTGCCAGCAGTCCCCCGGGACACGGTTATGGCTACACCTTC. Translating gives CASSPPGHGYGYTF.

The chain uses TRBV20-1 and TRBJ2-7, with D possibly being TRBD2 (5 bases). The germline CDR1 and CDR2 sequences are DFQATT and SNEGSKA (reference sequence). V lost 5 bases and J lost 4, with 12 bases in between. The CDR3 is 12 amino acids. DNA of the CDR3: TGCAGTGCTGGCCTCCCGGGGTACGAGCAGTACTTC. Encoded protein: CSAGLPGYEQYF.

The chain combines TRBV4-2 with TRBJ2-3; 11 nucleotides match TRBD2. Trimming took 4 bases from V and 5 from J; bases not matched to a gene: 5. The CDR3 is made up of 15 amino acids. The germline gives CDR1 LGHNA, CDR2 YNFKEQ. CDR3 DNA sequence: TGTGCCAGCAGCCCGACTAGCGGGGTCGTAGATACGCAGTATTTT. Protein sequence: CASSPTSGVVDTQYF.

In nucleotides, the CDR3 is TGTGCCAGCAGCTTAGCGGCGGGTGCCTACAATGAGCAGTACTTC. This gives the protein CASSLAAGAYNEQYF. The chain joins TRBV11-2 to TRBJ2-5, with D possibly matching TRBD2 (5 bases). The CDR3 covers 15 residues. Trimming shortened V by 1 base and J by 11 bases, and 20 bases separated the two germline ends. CDR1 and CDR2 from the germline V gene are SGHAT and FQNNGV.

The CDR3 is CASSEYLSSEQYF. The CDR3 DNA follows: TGTGCCAGCAGTGAATATCTATCGTCTGAGCAGTACTTC. The gene calls are TRBV25-1 and TRBJ2-7; D remains ambiguous. Germline CDR1 is MGHDK and CDR2 is SYGVNS. V lost 0 bases and J 7 bases, leaving 10 bases between the germline ends. The CDR3 is 13 amino acids.

This CDR3 is CASSLMGEQPQHF. Here the CDR3 DNA reads TGCGCCAGCAGCTTGATGGGGGAGCAGCCCCAGCATTTT. J is TRBJ1-5 and V is TRBV5-1; a possible D gene is TRBD1 (5 bases). The germline V gene encodes CDR1 SGHRS and CDR2 YFSETQ. Trimming removed 1 base at V and 7 bases at J, with 9 bases between. This CDR3 is 13 amino acids long.

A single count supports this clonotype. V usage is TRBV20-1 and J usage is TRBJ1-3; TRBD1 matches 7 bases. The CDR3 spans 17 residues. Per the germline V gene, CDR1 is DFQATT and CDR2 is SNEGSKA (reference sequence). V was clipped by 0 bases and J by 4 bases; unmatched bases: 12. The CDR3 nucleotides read TGCAGTGCTAGAGATCTCAGGGGGTTAGCGTCCGGAAACACCATATATTTT. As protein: CSARDLRGLASGNTIYF.

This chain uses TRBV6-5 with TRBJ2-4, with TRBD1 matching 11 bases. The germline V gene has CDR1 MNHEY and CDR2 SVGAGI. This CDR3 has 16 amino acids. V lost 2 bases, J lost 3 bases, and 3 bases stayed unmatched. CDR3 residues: CASSYAGTGGKNIQYF. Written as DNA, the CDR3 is TGTGCCAGCAGTTACGCCGGGACAGGGGGCAAAAACATTCAGTACTTC.

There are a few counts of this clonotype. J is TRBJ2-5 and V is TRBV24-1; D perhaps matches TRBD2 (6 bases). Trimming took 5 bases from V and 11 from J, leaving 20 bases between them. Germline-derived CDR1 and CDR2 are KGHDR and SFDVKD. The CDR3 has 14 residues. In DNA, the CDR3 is TGTGCCACCAGTGTAGGGGACTTCGGTAATGAGCAGTACTTC. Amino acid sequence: CATSVGDFGNEQYF.

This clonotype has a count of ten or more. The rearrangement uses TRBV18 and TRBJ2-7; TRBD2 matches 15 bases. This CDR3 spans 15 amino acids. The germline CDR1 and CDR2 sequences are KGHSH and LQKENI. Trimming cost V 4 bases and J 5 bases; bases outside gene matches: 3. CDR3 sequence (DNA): TGTGCCAGCTCACTCCGGACTAGCGGGGGGGACGAGCAGTACTTC. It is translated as CASSLRTSGGDEQYF. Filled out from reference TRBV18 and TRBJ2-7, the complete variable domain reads NAGVMQNPRHLVRRRGQEARLRCSPMKGHSHVYWYRQLPEEGLKFMVYLQKENIIDESGMPKERFSAEFPKEGPSILRIQQVVRGDSAAYFCASSLRTSGGDEQYFGPGTRLTVT.

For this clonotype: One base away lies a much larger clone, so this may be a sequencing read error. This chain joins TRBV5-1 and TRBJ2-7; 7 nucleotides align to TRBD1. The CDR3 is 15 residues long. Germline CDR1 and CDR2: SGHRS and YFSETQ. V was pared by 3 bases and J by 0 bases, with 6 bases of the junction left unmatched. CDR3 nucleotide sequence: TGCGCCAGCAGCTGGGACAGACCGATCTCCTACGAGCAGTACTTC. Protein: CASSWDRPISYEQYF. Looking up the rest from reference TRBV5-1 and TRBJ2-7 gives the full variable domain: KAGVTQTPRYLIKTRGQQVTLSCSPISGHRSVSWYQQTPGQGLQFLFEYFSETQRNKGNFPGRFSGRQFSNSRSEMNVSTLELGDSALYLCASSWDRPISYEQYFGPGTRLTVT.

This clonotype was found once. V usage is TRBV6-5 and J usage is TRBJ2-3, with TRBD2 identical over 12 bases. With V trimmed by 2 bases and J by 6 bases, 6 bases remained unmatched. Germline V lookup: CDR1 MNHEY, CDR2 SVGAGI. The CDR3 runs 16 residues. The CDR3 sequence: CASSYLLAGGEDTQYF. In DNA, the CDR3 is TGTGCCAGCAGTTACCTTCTAGCGGGGGGGGAGGATACGCAGTATTTT.

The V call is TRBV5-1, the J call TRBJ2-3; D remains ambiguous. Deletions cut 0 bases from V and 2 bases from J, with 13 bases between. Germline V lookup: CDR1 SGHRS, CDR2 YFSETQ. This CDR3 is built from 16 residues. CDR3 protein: CASSLGSVGLTDTQYF. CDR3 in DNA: TGCGCCAGCAGCTTGGGGTCCGTCGGTCTCACAGATACGCAGTATTTT.

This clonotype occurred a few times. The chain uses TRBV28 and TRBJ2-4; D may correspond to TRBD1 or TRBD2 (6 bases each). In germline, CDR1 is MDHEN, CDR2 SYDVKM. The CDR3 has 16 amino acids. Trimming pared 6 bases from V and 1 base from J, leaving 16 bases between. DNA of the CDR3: TGTGCCAGCAGCCCATTAGGGGGACTGGCCAAAAACATTCAGTACTTC. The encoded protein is CASSPLGGLAKNIQYF. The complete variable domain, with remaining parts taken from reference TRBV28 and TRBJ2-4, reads DVKVTQSSRYLVKRTGEKVFLECVQDMDHENMFWYRQDPGLGLRLIYFSYDVKMKEKGDIPEGYSVSREKKERFSLILESASTNQTSMYLCASSPLGGLAKNIQYFGAGTRLSVL.

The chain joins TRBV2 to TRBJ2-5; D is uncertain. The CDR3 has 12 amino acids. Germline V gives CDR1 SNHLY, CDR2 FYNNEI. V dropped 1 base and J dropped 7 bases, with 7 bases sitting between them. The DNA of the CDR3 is TGTGCCAGCAGTGAAGGCCCCGTGACCCAGTACTTC. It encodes CASSEGPVTQYF.

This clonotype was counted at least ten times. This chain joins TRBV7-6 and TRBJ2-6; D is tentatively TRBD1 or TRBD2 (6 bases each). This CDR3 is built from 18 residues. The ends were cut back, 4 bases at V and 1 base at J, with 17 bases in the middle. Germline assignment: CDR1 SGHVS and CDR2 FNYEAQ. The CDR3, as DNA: TGTGCCAGCAGCTACCGGGGGCAGGGCGTATCTGGGGCCAACGTCCTGACTTTC. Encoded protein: CASSYRGQGVSGANVLTF.

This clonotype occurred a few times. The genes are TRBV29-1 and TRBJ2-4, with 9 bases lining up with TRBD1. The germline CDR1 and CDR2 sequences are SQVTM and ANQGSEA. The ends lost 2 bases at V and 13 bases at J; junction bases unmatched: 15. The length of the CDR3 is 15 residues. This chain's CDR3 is CSVETVTGGYNEQYF. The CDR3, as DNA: TGCAGCGTTGAAACGGTCACAGGGGGCTACAATGAGCAGTACTTC.

The DNA for the CDR3 is TGTGCCAGCACCACCGCGTCGGGGACAGGGGGAATCGCCTACAATGAGCAGTTCTTC. Protein sequence: CASTTASGTGGIAYNEQFF. The J gene is TRBJ2-1, the V gene TRBV28; 11 bases line up with TRBD1. J gave up 2 bases and V 7 bases, and 16 bases lay outside the gene matches. The germline gives CDR1 MDHEN, CDR2 SYDVKM. This CDR3 contains 19 residues.

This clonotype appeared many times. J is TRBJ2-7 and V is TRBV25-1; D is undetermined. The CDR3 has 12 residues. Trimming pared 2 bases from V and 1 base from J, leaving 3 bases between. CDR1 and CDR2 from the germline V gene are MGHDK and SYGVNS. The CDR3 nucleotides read TGTGCCAGCAGTGAAAGTTCCTACGAGCAGTACTTC. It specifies CASSESSYEQYF.

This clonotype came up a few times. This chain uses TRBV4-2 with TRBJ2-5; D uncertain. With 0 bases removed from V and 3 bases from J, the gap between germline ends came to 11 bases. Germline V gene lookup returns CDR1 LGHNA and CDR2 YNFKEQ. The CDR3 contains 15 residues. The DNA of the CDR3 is TGTGCCAGCAGCCAAGAGAAAGGAAGGGAAGAGACCCAGTACTTC. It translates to CASSQEKGREETQYF.

The CDR3 loop reads CASSSGTPGETQYF. The CDR3 DNA follows: TGTGCCAGCAGTTCCGGGACCCCAGGGGAGACCCAGTACTTC. The chain combines TRBV2 with TRBJ2-5; the D gene could be TRBD1 or TRBD2 (5 bases each). V was trimmed by 5 bases and J by 5 bases, leaving 15 bases between them. Germline CDR1 is SNHLY and CDR2 is FYNNEI. This CDR3 has 14 residues.

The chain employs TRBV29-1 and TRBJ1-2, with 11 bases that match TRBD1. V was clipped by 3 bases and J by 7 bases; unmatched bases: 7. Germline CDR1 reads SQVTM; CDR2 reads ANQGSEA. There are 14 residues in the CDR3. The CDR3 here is CSVDGDRGCSGYTF. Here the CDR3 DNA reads TGCAGCGTTGATGGGGACAGGGGGTGCAGTGGCTACACCTTC.

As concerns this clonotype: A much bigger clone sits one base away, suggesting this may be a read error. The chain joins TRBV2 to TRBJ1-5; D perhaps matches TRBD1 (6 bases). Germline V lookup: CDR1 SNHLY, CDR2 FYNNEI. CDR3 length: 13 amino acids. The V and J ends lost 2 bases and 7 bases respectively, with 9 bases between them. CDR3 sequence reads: CASSERGLQPQHF. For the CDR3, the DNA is TGTGCCAGCAGTGAAAGGGGGTTGCAGCCCCAGCATTTT.

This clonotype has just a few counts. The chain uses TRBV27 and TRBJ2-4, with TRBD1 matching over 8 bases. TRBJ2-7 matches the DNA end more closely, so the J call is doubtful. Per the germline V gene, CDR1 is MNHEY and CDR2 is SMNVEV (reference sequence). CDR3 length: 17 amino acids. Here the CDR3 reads CASSFSKPDRAEHEQYF. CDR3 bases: TGTGCCAGCAGTTTCTCGAAACCGGACAGGGCCGAACACGAGCAGTACTTC.